The clone carrying this T cell receptor beta chain was seen once. Its target is not known. This record comes from a study of cytomegalovirus exposure and HLA in healthy donors. The study, taken as a whole, reports: When a later analysis compared HLA-associated TCR beta chains with equally common others, the HLA-associated chains turned out to be more clonally expanded and to have lower generation probabilities.

60 Vbeta and 13 Jbeta primers were used in PCR. Data came from immunoSEQ multiplex PCR; TCRdb stores just in-frame clones and leaves some out. Here the sample spans fewer than 200,000 clones, 75% to 80% being singletons. From germline, CDR1 is MNHNS and CDR2 SASEGT. CDR3 size: 14 residues. Trimming took 4 bases from V and 1 from J, leaving 11 bases between them. The sample consisted of PBMCs. The chain has TRBV6-1 and TRBJ2-7; no definite D call. The receptor was derived from a man between 40 and 49 years old in good health and CMV-seropositive. Here the CDR3 reads CASSGSQISYEQYF. The DNA of the CDR3 is TGTGCCAGCAGTGGCTCACAAATTTCCTACGAGCAGTACTTC.